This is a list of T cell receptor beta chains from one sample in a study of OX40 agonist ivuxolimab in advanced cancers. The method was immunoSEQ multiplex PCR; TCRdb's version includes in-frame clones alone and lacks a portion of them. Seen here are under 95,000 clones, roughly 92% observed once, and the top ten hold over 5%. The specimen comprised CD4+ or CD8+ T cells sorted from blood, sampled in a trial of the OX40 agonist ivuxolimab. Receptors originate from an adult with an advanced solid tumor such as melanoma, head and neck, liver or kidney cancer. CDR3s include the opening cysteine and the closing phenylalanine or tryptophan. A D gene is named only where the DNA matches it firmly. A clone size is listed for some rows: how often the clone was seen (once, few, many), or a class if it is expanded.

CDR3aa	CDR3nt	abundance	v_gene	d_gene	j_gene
CARSRYTF	TGTGCCAGGTCCCGCTACACCTTC	NA	TRBV21-1	NA	TRBJ1-2
CSVENTEAFF	TGCAGCGTGGAGAACACTGAAGCTTTCTTT	few	TRBV29-1	NA	TRBJ1-1
CASSAYYSTDTQYF	TGCGCCAGCTCGGCGTACTACTCGACAGATACGCAGTATTTT	NA	TRBV5-1	NA	TRBJ2-3
CASRTTGHGYTF	TGTGCCAGCAGGACGACTGGTCATGGCTACACCTTC	NA	TRBV6-5	NA	TRBJ1-2
CASSLGDSLNEKLFF	TGCGCCAGCAGCTTGGGGGACAGTCTAAATGAAAAACTGTTTTTT	NA	TRBV5-1	TRBD1	TRBJ1-4
CASSYGGGEQYF	TGTGCCAGCAGTTACGGGGGAGGCGAGCAGTACTTC	NA	TRBV6-5	NA	TRBJ2-7
CASSPFIRPPQPQHF	TGTGCCAGCAGTCCTTTTATCCGACCTCCACAGCCCCAGCATTTT	NA	TRBV6-5	NA	TRBJ1-5
CASSYGRDYEQYF	TGTGCCAGCAGTTACGGTCGGGATTACGAGCAGTACTTC	NA	TRBV6-5	NA	TRBJ2-7
CSALTGSGGADWETQYF	TGCAGCGCATTAACGGGTAGCGGGGGGGCGGATTGGGAGACCCAGTACTTC	NA	TRBV29-1	TRBD2	TRBJ2-5
CASSQDLRASGDEQFF	TGTGCCAGCAGCCAAGATCTGAGGGCTAGCGGGGATGAGCAGTTCTTC	NA	TRBV4-2	TRBD2	TRBJ2-1
CASSLGTGFVEQYF	TGTGCCAGCAGTTTAGGGACAGGGTTCGTCGAGCAGTACTTC	NA	TRBV27	TRBD1	TRBJ2-7